This T cell receptor beta chain was obtained from a study of shared clonotypes between healthy human individuals. About the research overall: Every donor yielded three CD4 naive, three CD4 memory, two CD8 naive and one CD8 memory plate. General study findings and limits: In several donors, about 5% of naive CD4 clonotypes appeared in common. Sequencing of the sorted subsets was shown by rarefaction to be incomplete despite large depth.

The length of the CDR3 is 15 residues. Trimming shortened V by 0 bases and J by 1 base, and 8 bases separated the two germline ends. Germline CDR1 reads SGHDT; CDR2 reads YYEEEE. Every one of the donors was a Caucasian adult that lived in Nashville, Tennessee. Concerning this clone: Antigen specificity is unknown.

Generated by immunoSEQ multiplex PCR, the TCRdb table keeps only in-frame clones and is missing some. The sample records millions of clones, just over 90% being singletons. The rearrangement uses TRBV5-6 and TRBJ2-4; D remains ambiguous. Material: naive CD4+ T cells from PBMCs. Subset of the sample: CD45RA+ positively selected. The TCR comes from a man between 18 and 29 years old in good health. Some clones in this sample may be carry-over from other donors' samples. CDR3 in DNA: TGTGCCAGCAGCTTGGCCCTGAGGGCCAAAAACATTCAGTACTTC. Translated: CASSLALRAKNIQYF.